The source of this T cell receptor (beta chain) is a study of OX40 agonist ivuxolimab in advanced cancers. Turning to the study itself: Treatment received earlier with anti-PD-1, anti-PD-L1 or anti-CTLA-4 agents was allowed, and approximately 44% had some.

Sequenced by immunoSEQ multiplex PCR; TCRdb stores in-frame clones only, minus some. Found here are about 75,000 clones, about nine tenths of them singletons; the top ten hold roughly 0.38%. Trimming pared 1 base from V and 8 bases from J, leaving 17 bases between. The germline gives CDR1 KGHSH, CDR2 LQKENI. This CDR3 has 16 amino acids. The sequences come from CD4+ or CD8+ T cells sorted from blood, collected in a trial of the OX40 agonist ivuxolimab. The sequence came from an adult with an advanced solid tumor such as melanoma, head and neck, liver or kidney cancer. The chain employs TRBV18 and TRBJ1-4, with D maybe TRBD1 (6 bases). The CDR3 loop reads CASSPQQGGQREKLFF. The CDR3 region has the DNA TGTGCCAGCTCACCACAACAGGGAGGCCAAAGGGAAAAACTGTTTTTT.